This is a list of T cell receptor beta chains from one sample in a study of blood T cell repertoires in COVID-19. Profiled with immunoSEQ multiplex PCR; TCRdb holds only in-frame clones, not every one. Counted here are 70,000 or so clones, 60% to 85% occurring once; the ten biggest clones make up approximately 23%. Sequencing was done on a sample of peripheral blood. The receptors come from a human donor in a cohort sampled during active COVID-19. Each CDR3 is given with its conserved first and last residue. Each record gives: clone size, J gene, V gene, D gene, CDR3 DNA, CDR3 protein. D genes are given only for firm matches. Clone size is given for some rows only: seen once, a few or many times, or a class if the clone is expanded.

abundance: once; j_gene: TRBJ1-1; v_gene: TRBV6-2/TRBV6-3; d_gene: .; CDR3nt: TGTGCCAGCAGTCAACGACAAGTAATAAAGAACACTGAAGCTTTCTTT; CDR3aa: CASSQRQVIKNTEAFF
abundance: .; j_gene: TRBJ1-1; v_gene: TRBV18; d_gene: .; CDR3nt: TGTGCCAGCTCAAGGACAATGAACACTGAAGCTTTCTTT; CDR3aa: CASSRTMNTEAFF
abundance: few; j_gene: TRBJ2-1; v_gene: TRBV24-1; d_gene: TRBD1; CDR3nt: TGTGCCACCAGTGATCCAACACCGGGACAGGGTAACAATGAGCAGTTCTTC; CDR3aa: CATSDPTPGQGNNEQFF
abundance: .; j_gene: TRBJ2-3; v_gene: TRBV5-6; d_gene: TRBD2; CDR3nt: TGTGCCAGCAGCCTTTTTGGGGTTACTAGCGGTGACACAGATACGCAGTATTTT; CDR3aa: CASSLFGVTSGDTDTQYF
abundance: .; j_gene: TRBJ2-3; v_gene: TRBV28; d_gene: TRBD2; CDR3nt: TGTGCCAGCAGTTTCGGGGGGTCCACAGATACGCAGTATTTT; CDR3aa: CASSFGGSTDTQYF
abundance: .; j_gene: TRBJ1-6; v_gene: TRBV6-2/TRBV6-3; d_gene: TRBD1; CDR3nt: TGTGCCAGCAGCCGGGACAGGGGGGAATCACCCCTCCACTTT; CDR3aa: CASSRDRGESPLHF
abundance: .; j_gene: TRBJ1-1; v_gene: TRBV5-4; d_gene: .; CDR3nt: TGTGCCAGCAGCTTGGAAGCCCGGAACACTGAAGCTTTCTTT; CDR3aa: CASSLEARNTEAFF
abundance: .; j_gene: TRBJ2-5; v_gene: TRBV5-1; d_gene: TRBD1; CDR3nt: TGCGCCAGCAGCTGGGACAGGGTTGGGGAGACCCAGTACTTC; CDR3aa: CASSWDRVGETQYF
abundance: .; j_gene: TRBJ2-1; v_gene: TRBV3-1/TRBV3-2; d_gene: TRBD2; CDR3nt: TGTGCCAGCAGCCCCCCTCTAGCGGGACTATCTAAAGAGCAGTTCTTC; CDR3aa: CASSPPLAGLSKEQFF
abundance: .; j_gene: TRBJ2-1; v_gene: TRBV12-3/TRBV12-4; d_gene: .; CDR3nt: TGTGCCAGCAGCCCATCGGTTAATGAGCAGTTCTTC; CDR3aa: CASSPSVNEQFF
abundance: .; j_gene: TRBJ2-1; v_gene: TRBV2; d_gene: .; CDR3nt: TGTGCCAGCAGTGAATGGGGCTATGAGCAGTTCTTC; CDR3aa: CASSEWGYEQFF
abundance: .; j_gene: TRBJ1-2; v_gene: TRBV3-1/TRBV3-2; d_gene: TRBD1; CDR3nt: TGTGCCAGCAGCCGATCCCCCCGGGACAGCGTGAAGTATGGCTACACCTTC; CDR3aa: CASSRSPRDSVKYGYTF
abundance: .; j_gene: TRBJ1-1; v_gene: TRBV10-3; d_gene: .; CDR3nt: TGTGCCATCAGCCCAACCGGGACTACTGAGGTGGCTTTCTTT; CDR3aa: CAISPTGTTEVAFF
abundance: many; j_gene: TRBJ1-2; v_gene: TRBV25-1; d_gene: TRBD1; CDR3nt: TGTGCCAGCAGTGAGACAGGGGGCTCTAACTATGGCTACACCTTC; CDR3aa: CASSETGGSNYGYTF
abundance: .; j_gene: TRBJ1-6; v_gene: TRBV7-2; d_gene: .; CDR3nt: TGTGCCAGCAGCTTACTATCCAGCGGTAATTCACCCCTCCACTTT; CDR3aa: CASSLLSSGNSPLHF
abundance: .; j_gene: TRBJ1-5; v_gene: TRBV6-6; d_gene: TRBD1; CDR3nt: TGTGCCAGCAGTGTTACAGGGGGAGACAATCAGCCCCAGCATTTT; CDR3aa: CASSVTGGDNQPQHF
abundance: few; j_gene: TRBJ1-2; v_gene: TRBV28; d_gene: TRBD1; CDR3nt: TGTGCCACCTACAGGGGCGTCTTCGCTAGCTATGGCTACACCTTC; CDR3aa: CATYRGVFASYGYTF
abundance: .; j_gene: TRBJ2-3; v_gene: TRBV4-2; d_gene: .; CDR3nt: TGTGCCAGCAGCCAAGATCAGGGACACCCTAGCACAGATACGCAGTATTTT; CDR3aa: CASSQDQGHPSTDTQYF
abundance: .; j_gene: TRBJ2-1; v_gene: TRBV7-2; d_gene: TRBD2; CDR3nt: TGTGCCAGCAGCCGGGTGGCGGGAGTCAGCAATGAGCAGTTCTTC; CDR3aa: CASSRVAGVSNEQFF
abundance: .; j_gene: TRBJ1-1; v_gene: TRBV5-4; d_gene: TRBD1; CDR3nt: TGTGCCAGCAGCTCCCCGACAGGGGGCATGAACACTGAAGCTTTCTTT; CDR3aa: CASSSPTGGMNTEAFF
abundance: .; j_gene: TRBJ2-2; v_gene: TRBV28; d_gene: TRBD1; CDR3nt: TGTGCCAGCAGTTTAGATCTGGGCAGGGGGACCGGGGAGCTGTTTTTT; CDR3aa: CASSLDLGRGTGELFF
abundance: .; j_gene: TRBJ2-1; v_gene: TRBV29-1; d_gene: TRBD2; CDR3nt: TGCAGCGTCGGGTCTAGCGGGCCAAATGAGCAGTTCTTC; CDR3aa: CSVGSSGPNEQFF
abundance: .; j_gene: TRBJ1-1; v_gene: TRBV18; d_gene: .; CDR3nt: TGTGCCAGCTCAGTGGCGGAAACGAACACTGAAGCTTTCTTT; CDR3aa: CASSVAETNTEAFF
abundance: few; j_gene: TRBJ1-2; v_gene: TRBV24-1; d_gene: .; CDR3nt: TGTGCCACCAGTGTACGGGACTATGGCTACACCTTC; CDR3aa: CATSVRDYGYTF
abundance: .; j_gene: TRBJ2-2; v_gene: TRBV7-2; d_gene: TRBD1; CDR3nt: TGTGCCAGCAGCTTAGCGCTGGGGACAGGGCGGGAGCTGTTTTTT; CDR3aa: CASSLALGTGRELFF